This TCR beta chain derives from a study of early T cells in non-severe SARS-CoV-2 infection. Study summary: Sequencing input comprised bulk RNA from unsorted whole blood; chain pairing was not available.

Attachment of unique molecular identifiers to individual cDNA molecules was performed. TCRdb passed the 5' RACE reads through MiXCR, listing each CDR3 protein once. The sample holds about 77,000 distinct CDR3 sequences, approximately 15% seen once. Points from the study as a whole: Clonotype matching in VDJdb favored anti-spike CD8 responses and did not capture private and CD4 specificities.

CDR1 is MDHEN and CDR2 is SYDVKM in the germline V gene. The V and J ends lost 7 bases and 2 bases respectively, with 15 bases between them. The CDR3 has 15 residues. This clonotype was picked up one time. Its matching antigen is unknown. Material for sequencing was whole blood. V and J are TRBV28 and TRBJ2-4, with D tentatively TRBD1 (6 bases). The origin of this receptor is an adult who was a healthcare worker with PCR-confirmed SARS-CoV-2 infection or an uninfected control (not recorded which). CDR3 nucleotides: TGTGCCAGCACCTTACAACAGGGTACCAAAAACATTCAGTACTTC. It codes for CASTLQQGTKNIQYF.